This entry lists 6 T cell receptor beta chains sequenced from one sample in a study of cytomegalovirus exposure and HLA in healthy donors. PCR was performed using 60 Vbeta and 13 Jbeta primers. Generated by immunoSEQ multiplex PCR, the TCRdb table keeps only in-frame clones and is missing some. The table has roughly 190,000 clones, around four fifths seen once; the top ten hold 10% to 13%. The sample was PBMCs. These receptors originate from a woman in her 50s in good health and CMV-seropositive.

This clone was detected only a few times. The CDR3 spells CASSLLPGITEAFF. DNA of the CDR3: TGTGCCAGCAGCCTCCTTCCGGGGATCACTGAAGCTTTCTTT. The chain employs TRBV9 and TRBJ1-1; D is uncertain. The germline V and J ends were trimmed by 4 bases and 4 bases, with 14 bases remaining between them. The CDR3 length is 14 residues. Germline values: CDR1 SGDLS, CDR2 YYNGEE.

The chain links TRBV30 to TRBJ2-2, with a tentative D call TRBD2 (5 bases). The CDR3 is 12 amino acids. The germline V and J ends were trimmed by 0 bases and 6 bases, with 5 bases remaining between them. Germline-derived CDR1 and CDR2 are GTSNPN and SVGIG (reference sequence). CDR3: CAWSVAAGELFF. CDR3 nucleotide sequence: TGTGCCTGGAGTGTAGCGGCCGGGGAGCTGTTTTTT.

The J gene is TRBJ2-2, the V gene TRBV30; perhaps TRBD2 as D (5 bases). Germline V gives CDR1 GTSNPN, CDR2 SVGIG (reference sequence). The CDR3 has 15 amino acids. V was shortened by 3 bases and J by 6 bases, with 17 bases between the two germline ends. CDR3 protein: CAWSPGVRTSGELFF. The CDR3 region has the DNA TGTGCCTGGAGCCCCGGGGTTAGAACGTCCGGGGAGCTGTTTTTT.

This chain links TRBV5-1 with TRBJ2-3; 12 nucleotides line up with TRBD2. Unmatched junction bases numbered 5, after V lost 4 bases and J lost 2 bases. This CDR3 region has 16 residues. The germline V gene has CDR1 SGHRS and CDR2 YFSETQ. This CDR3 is CASSQTSGGYTDTQYF. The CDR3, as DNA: TGCGCCAGCAGCCAGACTAGCGGGGGCTACACAGATACGCAGTATTTT.

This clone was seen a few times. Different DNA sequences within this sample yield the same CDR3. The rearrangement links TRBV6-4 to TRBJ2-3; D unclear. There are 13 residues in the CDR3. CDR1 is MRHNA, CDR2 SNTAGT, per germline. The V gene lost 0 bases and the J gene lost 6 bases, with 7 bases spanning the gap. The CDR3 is CASSDSESDTQYF. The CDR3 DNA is TGTGCCAGCAGTGACTCTGAGTCGGATACGCAGTATTTT.

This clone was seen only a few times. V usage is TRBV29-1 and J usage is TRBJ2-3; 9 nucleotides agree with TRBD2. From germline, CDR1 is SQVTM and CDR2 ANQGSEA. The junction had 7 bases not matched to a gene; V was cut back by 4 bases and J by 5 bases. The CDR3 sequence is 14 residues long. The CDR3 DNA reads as TGCAGCGTTGCGCGGGGGGGCCAGGGAGATACGCAGTATTTT. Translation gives CSVARGGQGDTQYF.